A selection of T cell receptor beta chains follows, all from one sample in a study of cytomegalovirus exposure and HLA in healthy donors. TCRdb's copy holds only in-frame clones and misses some; the assay was immunoSEQ multiplex PCR. The sample lists around 69,000 clones, 96% seen once, with roughly 4.3% in the top ten. The sequenced material came from PBMCs. These receptors came from a woman between 18 and 30 years old in good health and CMV-seropositive. Each CDR3 is given with its conserved first and last residue. The D gene is left open where the match is weak. Some rows mark clone size as missing; the rest say once, few, many or name a class of expanded clone.

v_call	j_call	d_call	clone_size	cdr3_aa	cdr3_nt
TRBV18	TRBJ2-1	NA	NA	CASSPRDLNEQFF	TGTGCCAGCTCGCCCAGGGATCTCAATGAGCAGTTCTTC
TRBV29-1	TRBJ1-2	NA	NA	CSARRGNYGYTF	TGCAGCGCTCGACGGGGTAACTATGGCTACACCTTC
TRBV7-9	TRBJ2-7	NA	once	CASSFSTGTRKYEQYF	TGTGCCAGCAGTTTTTCCACCGGGACTCGAAAATACGAGCAGTACTTC
TRBV11-2	TRBJ2-5	TRBD2	once	CASSLSPGGRETQYF	TGTGCCAGCAGCTTATCTCCGGGAGGCCGGGAGACCCAGTACTTC
TRBV27	TRBJ2-5	TRBD2	NA	CASSVDQRESETQYF	TGTGCCAGCAGTGTCGATCAGCGGGAGTCAGAGACCCAGTACTTC
TRBV5-6	TRBJ2-7	TRBD2	NA	CASSFRLAEYEQYF	TGTGCCAGCAGCTTTAGACTAGCGGAATACGAGCAGTACTTC
TRBV27	TRBJ1-2	NA	NA	CASSLTGLDGYTF	TGTGCCAGCAGTTTAACAGGGTTGGATGGCTACACCTTC
TRBV28	TRBJ2-3	TRBD2	NA	CASSPSSGTSGSYTQYF	TGTGCCAGCAGTCCCTCCTCCGGGACTAGCGGGAGTTATACGCAGTATTTT
TRBV7-9	TRBJ1-3	TRBD1	once	CASSSTDGQGSGNTIYF	TGTGCCAGCAGCTCCACCGACGGACAGGGTTCGGGAAACACCATATATTTT
TRBV6-1	TRBJ1-1	NA	once	CASSDGGGAFF	TGTGCCAGCAGTGATGGCGGGGGGGCTTTCTTT
TRBV5-6	TRBJ2-1	TRBD2	NA	CASSQFTGLGVNEQFF	TGTGCCAGCAGCCAATTTACGGGACTAGGAGTTAATGAGCAGTTCTTC
TRBV19	TRBJ2-1	TRBD1	NA	CASSWTGGKNEQFF	TGTGCCAGTAGTTGGACAGGGGGCAAGAATGAGCAGTTCTTC
TRBV30	TRBJ1-1	NA	NA	CAWSPTGVSEAFF	TGTGCCTGGAGTCCGACAGGTGTGTCTGAAGCTTTCTTT
TRBV19	TRBJ2-1	NA	NA	CASSSFSRLSYNEQFF	TGTGCCAGTAGTAGTTTTTCCCGACTCTCCTACAATGAGCAGTTCTTC
TRBV30	TRBJ1-3	TRBD1	NA	CAWSVPQDRGGNTIYF	TGTGCCTGGAGTGTACCCCAGGACAGGGGAGGAAACACCATATATTTT
TRBV6-8	TRBJ2-3	TRBD2	NA	CASSFTRLAGEVNTQYF	TGTGCCAGCAGTTTCACGAGACTAGCGGGAGAGGTGAATACGCAGTATTTT
TRBV4-1	TRBJ1-5	NA	NA	CASSQVGPGQPQHF	TGCGCCAGCAGCCAAGTGGGGCCCGGGCAGCCCCAGCATTTT
TRBV7-3	TRBJ2-3	TRBD2	NA	CASSLGGSGSTDTQYF	TGTGCCAGCAGCTTGGGGGGGAGCGGGAGCACAGATACGCAGTATTTT
TRBV27	TRBJ2-3	TRBD2	NA	CASSFGLVGDTQYF	TGTGCCAGCAGTTTTGGACTAGTCGGAGATACGCAGTATTTT
TRBV28	TRBJ2-3	NA	NA	CASSLTDTQYF	TGTGCCAGCAGTCTTACAGATACGCAGTATTTT